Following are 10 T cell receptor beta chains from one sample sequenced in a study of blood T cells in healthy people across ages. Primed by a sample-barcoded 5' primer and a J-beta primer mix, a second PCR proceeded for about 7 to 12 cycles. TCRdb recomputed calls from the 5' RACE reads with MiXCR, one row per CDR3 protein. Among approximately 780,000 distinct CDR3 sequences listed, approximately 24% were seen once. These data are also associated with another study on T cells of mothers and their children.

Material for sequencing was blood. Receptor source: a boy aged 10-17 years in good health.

The CDR3 protein is CASSDWVEEAKNIQYF. The CDR3 DNA sequence: TGCGCCAGCAGTGACTGGGTTGAGGAGGCCAAAAACATTCAGTACTTC. V gene TRBV10-2 combines with J gene TRBJ2-4, with D unclear. Trimming took 3 bases from V and 1 from J, leaving 13 bases between them. The CDR3 extends over 16 amino acids. Germline V CDR1 and CDR2: WSHSY, SAAADI.

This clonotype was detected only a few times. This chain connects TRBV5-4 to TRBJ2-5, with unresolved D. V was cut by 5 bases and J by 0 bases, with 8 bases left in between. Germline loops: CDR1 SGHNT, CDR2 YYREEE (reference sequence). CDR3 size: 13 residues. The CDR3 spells CASRLMDQETQYF. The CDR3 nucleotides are TGTGCCAGCAGGCTTATGGACCAAGAGACCCAGTACTTC.

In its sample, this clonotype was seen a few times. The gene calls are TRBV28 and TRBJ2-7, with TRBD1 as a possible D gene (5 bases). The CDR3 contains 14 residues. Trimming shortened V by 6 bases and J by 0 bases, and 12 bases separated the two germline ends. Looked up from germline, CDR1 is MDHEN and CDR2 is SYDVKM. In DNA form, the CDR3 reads TGTGCCAGCAGAAGGGGTCGGAGCTCCTACGAGCAGTACTTC. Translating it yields CASRRGRSSYEQYF.

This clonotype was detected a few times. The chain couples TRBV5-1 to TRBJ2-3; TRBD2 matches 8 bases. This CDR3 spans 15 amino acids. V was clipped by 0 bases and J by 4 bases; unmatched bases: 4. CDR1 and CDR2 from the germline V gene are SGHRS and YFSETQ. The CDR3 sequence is CASSLGRGGPDTQYF. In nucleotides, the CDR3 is TGCGCCAGCAGCTTGGGGCGCGGGGGGCCAGATACGCAGTATTTT.

The CDR3 loop is CASSSPGDEKLFF. The CDR3 DNA reads TGCGCCAGCAGCTCACCCGGGGATGAAAAACTGTTTTTT. The chain couples TRBV5-1 to TRBJ1-4, with D unresolved. Trimming stripped 3 bases from V and 6 bases from J, with 9 bases between. Per germline, CDR1 SGHRS and CDR2 YFSETQ. The CDR3 totals 13 residues.

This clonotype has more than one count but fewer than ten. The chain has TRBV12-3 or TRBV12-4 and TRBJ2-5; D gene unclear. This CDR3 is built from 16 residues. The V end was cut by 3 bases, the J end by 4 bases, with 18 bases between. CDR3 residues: CASSFRQSSWGETQYF. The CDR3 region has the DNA TGTGCCAGCAGTTTCCGGCAGTCCTCCTGGGGAGAGACCCAGTACTTC.

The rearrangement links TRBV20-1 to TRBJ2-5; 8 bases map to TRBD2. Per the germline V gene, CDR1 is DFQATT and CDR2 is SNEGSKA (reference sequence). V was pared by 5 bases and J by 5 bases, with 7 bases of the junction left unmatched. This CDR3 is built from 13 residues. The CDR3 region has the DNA TGCAGTGCTTGGCGGGGGGTGGAGGAGACCCAGTACTTC. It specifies CSAWRGVEETQYF.

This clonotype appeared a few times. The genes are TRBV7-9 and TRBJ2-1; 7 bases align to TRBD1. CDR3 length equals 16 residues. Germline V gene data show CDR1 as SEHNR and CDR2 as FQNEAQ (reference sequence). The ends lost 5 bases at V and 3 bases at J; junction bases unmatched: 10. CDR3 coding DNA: TGTGCCAGCAGCCTTACCGGACAGGAAGTCTACAATGAGCAGTTCTTC. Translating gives CASSLTGQEVYNEQFF.

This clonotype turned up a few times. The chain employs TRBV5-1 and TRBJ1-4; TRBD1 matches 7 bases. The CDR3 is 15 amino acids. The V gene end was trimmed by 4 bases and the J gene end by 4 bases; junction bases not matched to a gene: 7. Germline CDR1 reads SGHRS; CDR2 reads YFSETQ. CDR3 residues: CASSKGQSLNEKLFF. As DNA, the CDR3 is TGCGCCAGCAGCAAGGGACAGAGTCTTAATGAAAAACTGTTTTTT.

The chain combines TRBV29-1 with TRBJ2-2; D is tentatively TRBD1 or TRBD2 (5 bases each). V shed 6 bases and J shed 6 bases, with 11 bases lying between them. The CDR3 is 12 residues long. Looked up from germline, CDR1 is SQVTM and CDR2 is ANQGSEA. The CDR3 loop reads CSVGWGPGELFF. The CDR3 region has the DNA TGCAGCGTCGGATGGGGACCCGGGGAGCTGTTTTTT.